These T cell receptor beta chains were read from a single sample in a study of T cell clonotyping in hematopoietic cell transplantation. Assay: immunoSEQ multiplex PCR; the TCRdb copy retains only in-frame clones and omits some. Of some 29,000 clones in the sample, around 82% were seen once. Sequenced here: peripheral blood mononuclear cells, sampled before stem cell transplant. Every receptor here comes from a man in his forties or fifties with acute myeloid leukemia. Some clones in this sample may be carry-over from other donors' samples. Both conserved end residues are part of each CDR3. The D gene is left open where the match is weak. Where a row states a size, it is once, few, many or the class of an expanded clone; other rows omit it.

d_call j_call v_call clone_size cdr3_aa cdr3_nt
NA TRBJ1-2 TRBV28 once CASSLKSYGYTF TGTGCCAGCAGTTTAAAGAGCTATGGCTACACCTTC
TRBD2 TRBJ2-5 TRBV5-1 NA CASSLNVQLAGRETQYF TGCGCCAGCAGCCTCAATGTCCAGCTAGCGGGACGGGAGACCCAGTACTTC
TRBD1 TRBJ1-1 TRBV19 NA CASRGQGFTEAFF TGTGCCAGTAGAGGACAGGGGTTCACTGAAGCTTTCTTT
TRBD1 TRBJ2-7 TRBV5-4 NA CASSLDRGPYEQYF TGTGCCAGCAGCCTCGACAGGGGGCCCTACGAGCAGTACTTC
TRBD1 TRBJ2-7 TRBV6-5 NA CASSSDRDQQYF TGTGCCAGCAGTTCGGACAGGGATCAGCAGTACTTC
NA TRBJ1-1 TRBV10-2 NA CASSELGGQNTEAFF TGCGCCAGCAGTGAGTTGGGGGGACAGAACACTGAAGCTTTCTTT
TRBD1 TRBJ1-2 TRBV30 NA CAWSDPSRQGAKYGYTF TGTGCCTGGAGCGACCCCTCCCGACAGGGGGCCAAGTATGGCTACACCTTC
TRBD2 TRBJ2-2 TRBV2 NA CASSSLAGTGELFF TGTGCCAGCAGTTCTCTAGCGGGTACCGGGGAGCTGTTTTTT
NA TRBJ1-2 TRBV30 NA CAWSPAGRSYGYTF TGTGCCTGGAGTCCCGCCGGGCGGTCCTATGGCTACACCTTC
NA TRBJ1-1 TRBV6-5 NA CASSYGSTEAFF TGTGCCAGCAGTTACGGGAGCACTGAAGCTTTCTTT
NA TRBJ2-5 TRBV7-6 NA CASSLSRQLQETQYF TGTGCCAGCAGCTTATCCCGACAGCTCCAAGAGACCCAGTACTTC
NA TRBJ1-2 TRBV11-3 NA CASSLAVSQGNYGYTF TGTGCCAGCAGCTTAGCAGTATCCCAGGGCAACTATGGCTACACCTTC
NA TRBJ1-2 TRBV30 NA CAWSRQAEGYTF TGTGCCTGGAGCCGGCAAGCGGAGGGCTACACCTTC
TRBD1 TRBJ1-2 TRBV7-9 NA CASSLDQGGRNGYTF TGTGCCAGCAGCTTAGATCAGGGGGGAAGGAATGGCTACACCTTC
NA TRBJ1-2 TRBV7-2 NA CASSSDASSNYGYTF TGTGCCAGCAGCTCAGACGCCAGCTCTAACTATGGCTACACCTTC
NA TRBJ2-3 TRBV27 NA CASSSQPSTDTQYF TGTGCCAGCAGTTCACAGCCAAGCACAGATACGCAGTATTTT
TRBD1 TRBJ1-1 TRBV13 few CASSPRGQVNTEAFF TGTGCCAGCAGCCCGCGTGGACAGGTGAACACTGAAGCTTTCTTT
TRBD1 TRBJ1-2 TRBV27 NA CASSLSRGLLYGYTF TGTGCCAGCAGTTTATCTAGGGGGCTCCTCTATGGCTACACCTTC
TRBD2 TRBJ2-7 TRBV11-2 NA CASSPRLAGDRSYEQYF TGTGCCAGCAGTCCCCGACTAGCGGGAGACCGCTCCTACGAGCAGTACTTC
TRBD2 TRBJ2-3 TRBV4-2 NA CASSQGVAGVRDTQYF TGTGCCAGCAGCCAAGGAGTTGCGGGGGTTAGAGATACGCAGTATTTT
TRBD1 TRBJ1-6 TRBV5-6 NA CASSFAGGNSPLHF TGTGCCAGCAGCTTCGCAGGGGGGAATTCACCCCTCCACTTT
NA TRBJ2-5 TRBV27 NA CASSFLSQETQYF TGTGCCAGCAGTTTCCTTAGCCAAGAGACCCAGTACTTC
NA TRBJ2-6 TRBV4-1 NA CASSRDRQANSGANVLTF TGCGCCAGCAGCCGAGACAGACAGGCCAACTCTGGGGCCAACGTCCTGACTTTC
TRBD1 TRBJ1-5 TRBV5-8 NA CASSLEAGGWISNQPQHF TGTGCCAGCAGCTTGGAGGCAGGGGGGTGGATAAGCAATCAGCCCCAGCATTTT
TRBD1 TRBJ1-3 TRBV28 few CASSAAGGTRNTIYF TGTGCCAGCAGTGCGGCAGGGGGAACTAGGAACACCATATATTTT
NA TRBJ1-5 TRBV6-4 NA CASSDSPRGRDQPQHF TGTGCCAGCAGTGACTCCCCCAGGGGACGAGATCAGCCCCAGCATTTT
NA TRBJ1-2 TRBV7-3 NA CASSPGPGYGYTF TGTGCCAGCAGCCCGGGGCCAGGCTATGGCTACACCTTC
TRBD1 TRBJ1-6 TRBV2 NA CASRWDRAKYNSPLHF TGTGCCAGCAGATGGGACAGGGCTAAGTATAATTCACCCCTCCACTTT
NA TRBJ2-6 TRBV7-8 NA CASSSPGGSGANVLTF TGTGCCAGCAGTTCTCCCGGGGGCTCTGGGGCCAACGTCCTGACTTTC
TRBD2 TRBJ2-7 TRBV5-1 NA CASSLGGGRASEQYF TGCGCCAGCAGCTTGGGGGGCGGGAGGGCCAGCGAGCAGTACTTC
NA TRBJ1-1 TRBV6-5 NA CASSYGQLTEAFF TGTGCCAGCAGTTACGGGCAGCTCACTGAAGCTTTCTTT